This is a list of T cell receptor beta chains from one sample in a study of blood T cell repertoires in COVID-19. The method was immunoSEQ multiplex PCR; TCRdb's version includes in-frame clones alone and lacks a portion of them. There are 150,000 to 200,000 clones in the sample; 70% to 90% occur only once, and about 4.5% lies in the top ten. The sequenced sample consisted of peripheral blood. The receptors shown here come from a human donor in a cohort sampled during active COVID-19. CDR3s include the opening cysteine and the closing phenylalanine or tryptophan. The order of the fields is J gene, clone size, V gene, D gene, CDR3 DNA, CDR3 protein. D genes are given only for firm matches. A row's size may be missing; if present it is once, few, many or a size class.

j_call: TRBJ2-3; clone_size: .; v_call: TRBV6-2/TRBV6-3; d_call: .; cdr3_nt: TGTGCCAGCAGTGACGGGGGGCACACAGATACGCAGTATTTT; cdr3_aa: CASSDGGHTDTQYF
j_call: TRBJ2-7; clone_size: .; v_call: TRBV19; d_call: TRBD1; cdr3_nt: TGTGCCAGTAGGCGGTCGGGACAGGGGTACTACGAGCAGTACTTC; cdr3_aa: CASRRSGQGYYEQYF
j_call: TRBJ2-3; clone_size: .; v_call: TRBV5-1; d_call: TRBD2; cdr3_nt: TGCGCCAGCAGTACTCCGACTAGCGGGGGGGCCCGGGGAGATACGCAGTATTTT; cdr3_aa: CASSTPTSGGARGDTQYF
j_call: TRBJ2-3; clone_size: .; v_call: TRBV5-1; d_call: TRBD2; cdr3_nt: TGCGCCAGCCGGAAGACTAGCGGGGGGCCCACAGATACGCAGTATTTT; cdr3_aa: CASRKTSGGPTDTQYF
j_call: TRBJ2-3; clone_size: .; v_call: TRBV5-6; d_call: .; cdr3_nt: TGTGCCAGCAGCCCCCCCGGCAGGGAAACAGATACGCAGTATTTT; cdr3_aa: CASSPPGRETDTQYF
j_call: TRBJ2-1; clone_size: .; v_call: TRBV7-8; d_call: .; cdr3_nt: TGTGCCAGCAGCGCTCTACTAGCACACAATGAGCAGTTCTTC; cdr3_aa: CASSALLAHNEQFF
j_call: TRBJ2-3; clone_size: once; v_call: TRBV5-4; d_call: .; cdr3_nt: TGTGCCAGCAGAGCTTGGTGGGGCGGGGTAACAGATACGCAGTATTTT; cdr3_aa: CASRAWWGGVTDTQYF
j_call: TRBJ1-1; clone_size: .; v_call: TRBV5-1; d_call: TRBD1; cdr3_nt: TGCGCCAGCAGCGGTTGGACAGGGGGTTACACTGAAGCTTTCTTT; cdr3_aa: CASSGWTGGYTEAFF
j_call: TRBJ2-3; clone_size: .; v_call: TRBV7-2; d_call: TRBD1; cdr3_nt: TGTGCCAGCAGCGAGACAGGGGGCACGCAGTATTTT; cdr3_aa: CASSETGGTQYF
j_call: TRBJ2-2; clone_size: few; v_call: TRBV6-1; d_call: .; cdr3_nt: TGTGCCAGCAGTGCGGGTCGAGGTCTATTGAACACCGGGGAGCTGTTTTTT; cdr3_aa: CASSAGRGLLNTGELFF
j_call: TRBJ2-7; clone_size: .; v_call: TRBV5-8; d_call: .; cdr3_nt: TGTGCCAGCAGCCTCGGGAAGGGACTGGGGCCCTACGAGCAGTACTTC; cdr3_aa: CASSLGKGLGPYEQYF
j_call: TRBJ1-2; clone_size: .; v_call: TRBV5-4; d_call: TRBD1; cdr3_nt: TGTGCCAGCAGCATCGGGACAGGGAAGCCTGGCTACACCTTC; cdr3_aa: CASSIGTGKPGYTF
j_call: TRBJ2-1; clone_size: .; v_call: TRBV4-3; d_call: .; cdr3_nt: TGCGCCAGCAGCCAAGAGCTAGCGAACTACAATGAGCAGTTCTTC; cdr3_aa: CASSQELANYNEQFF
j_call: TRBJ1-2; clone_size: .; v_call: TRBV25-1; d_call: TRBD1; cdr3_nt: TGTGCCAGCAGTGAAGGGACAGGGTATAGCTACACCTTC; cdr3_aa: CASSEGTGYSYTF
j_call: TRBJ2-3; clone_size: .; v_call: TRBV2; d_call: .; cdr3_nt: TGTGCCAGCAGTGAGGGGGCGTATGGCACAGATACGCAGTATTTT; cdr3_aa: CASSEGAYGTDTQYF
j_call: TRBJ1-1; clone_size: once; v_call: TRBV19; d_call: TRBD1; cdr3_nt: TGTGCCAGTAGTAGCCCCGGGACAGGGGATTCGAAAGCTTTCTTT; cdr3_aa: CASSSPGTGDSKAFF
j_call: TRBJ2-7; clone_size: .; v_call: TRBV19; d_call: .; cdr3_nt: TGTGCCAGTAGCCTCTCGGGGGTGGGCTACGAGCAGTACTTC; cdr3_aa: CASSLSGVGYEQYF
j_call: TRBJ2-1; clone_size: .; v_call: TRBV7-2; d_call: .; cdr3_nt: TGTGCCAGCAGCTTAGGCACTAGGCATGAGGATGAGCAGTTCTTC; cdr3_aa: CASSLGTRHEDEQFF
j_call: TRBJ1-4; clone_size: .; v_call: TRBV27; d_call: TRBD1; cdr3_nt: TGTGCCAGCAGTTTTATCCAGAACAGGGGAAATGAAAAACTGTTTTTT; cdr3_aa: CASSFIQNRGNEKLFF
j_call: TRBJ1-1; clone_size: .; v_call: TRBV28; d_call: .; cdr3_nt: TGTGCCAGCAGTTTGGAGATGAACACTGAAGCTTTCTTT; cdr3_aa: CASSLEMNTEAFF
j_call: TRBJ2-1; clone_size: .; v_call: TRBV9; d_call: .; cdr3_nt: TGTGCCAGCAGCGTAGGACTAACTGAGGGTGAGCAGTTCTTC; cdr3_aa: CASSVGLTEGEQFF
j_call: TRBJ2-4; clone_size: .; v_call: TRBV5-6; d_call: .; cdr3_nt: TGTGCCAGCAGCTTGGGACAGGAAAACATTCAGTACTTC; cdr3_aa: CASSLGQENIQYF
j_call: TRBJ2-7; clone_size: .; v_call: TRBV12-5; d_call: .; cdr3_nt: TGTGCTAGTCGGCCAGGGGCAGTCTACGAGCAGTACTTC; cdr3_aa: CASRPGAVYEQYF
j_call: TRBJ2-7; clone_size: few; v_call: TRBV4-3; d_call: .; cdr3_nt: TGCGCCAGCAGCCAAGAGACAGGTACCTACGAGCAGTACTTC; cdr3_aa: CASSQETGTYEQYF
j_call: TRBJ2-2; clone_size: .; v_call: TRBV28; d_call: TRBD2; cdr3_nt: TGTGCCAGCAGCGACGGGACTACCCTCACCGGGGAGCTGTTTTTT; cdr3_aa: CASSDGTTLTGELFF
j_call: TRBJ2-1; clone_size: .; v_call: TRBV20-1; d_call: .; cdr3_nt: TGCAGTGCTAGTAAATTATACAATGAGCAGTTCTTC; cdr3_aa: CSASKLYNEQFF
j_call: TRBJ2-1; clone_size: .; v_call: TRBV10-3; d_call: TRBD2; cdr3_nt: TGTGCCATCAGTCAGACTAGCGGGGGGGCGGATGAGCAGTTCTTC; cdr3_aa: CAISQTSGGADEQFF
j_call: TRBJ1-3; clone_size: few; v_call: TRBV5-6; d_call: .; cdr3_nt: TGTGCCAGCAGCCTATCCGGGAGCTATGGAAACACCATATATTTT; cdr3_aa: CASSLSGSYGNTIYF
j_call: TRBJ2-1; clone_size: .; v_call: TRBV9; d_call: TRBD2; cdr3_nt: TGTGCCAGCGGTATTAGCGGGACCCCCTATGAGCAGTTCTTC; cdr3_aa: CASGISGTPYEQFF
j_call: TRBJ1-3; clone_size: few; v_call: TRBV7-2; d_call: .; cdr3_nt: TGTGCCAGCAGCTTTGCGACGGGTTATGGAAACACCATATATTTT; cdr3_aa: CASSFATGYGNTIYF
j_call: TRBJ2-6; clone_size: .; v_call: TRBV9; d_call: TRBD1; cdr3_nt: TGTGCCAGCAACAGGGGGATAGTAGCTGGGGCCAACGTCCTGACTTTC; cdr3_aa: CASNRGIVAGANVLTF
j_call: TRBJ1-2; clone_size: once; v_call: TRBV5-4; d_call: .; cdr3_nt: TGTGCCAGCAGCTTAGGACAGTCCTATGGCTACACCTTC; cdr3_aa: CASSLGQSYGYTF
j_call: TRBJ2-1; clone_size: few; v_call: TRBV15; d_call: .; cdr3_nt: TGTGCCTCTTCCGACTTGAATGAGCAGTTCTTC; cdr3_aa: CASSDLNEQFF
j_call: TRBJ2-5; clone_size: .; v_call: TRBV5-6; d_call: TRBD2; cdr3_nt: TGTGCCAGCAGCCCGATAGCGGGGGGGCCTTTGCGAGAGACCCAGTACTTC; cdr3_aa: CASSPIAGGPLRETQYF
j_call: TRBJ1-6; clone_size: .; v_call: TRBV25-1; d_call: .; cdr3_nt: TGTGCCAGCAGTGAACATAGCTCCTATAATTCACCCCTCCACTTT; cdr3_aa: CASSEHSSYNSPLHF
j_call: TRBJ2-7; clone_size: .; v_call: TRBV9; d_call: TRBD1; cdr3_nt: TGTGCCAGCAGCGTAGATCGGACAGGTTACGAGCAGTACTTC; cdr3_aa: CASSVDRTGYEQYF
j_call: TRBJ2-3; clone_size: .; v_call: TRBV28; d_call: TRBD2; cdr3_nt: TGTGCCAGCAGTCTCCTTCGTCTGGGACTAGCGGTGACAGATACGCAGTATTTT; cdr3_aa: CASSLLRLGLAVTDTQYF
j_call: TRBJ2-1; clone_size: .; v_call: TRBV29-1; d_call: TRBD2; cdr3_nt: TGCAGCGTCCATCTAGGACTAGCGGGGAGCTCCTACAATGAGCAGTTCTTC; cdr3_aa: CSVHLGLAGSSYNEQFF
j_call: TRBJ1-2; clone_size: .; v_call: TRBV3-1/TRBV3-2; d_call: .; cdr3_nt: TGTGCCAGCAGCCCCCGGGGGGGTAGCTATGGCTACACCTTC; cdr3_aa: CASSPRGGSYGYTF
j_call: TRBJ1-2; clone_size: .; v_call: TRBV28; d_call: TRBD1; cdr3_nt: TGTGCCAGCAGTTTCCCTCCGGGACAGGGGCCTGCTAACTATGGCTACACCTTC; cdr3_aa: CASSFPPGQGPANYGYTF
j_call: TRBJ1-3; clone_size: few; v_call: TRBV4-3; d_call: .; cdr3_nt: TGCGCCAGCAGCCAAGATGAGGTTTCTGGAAACACCATATATTTT; cdr3_aa: CASSQDEVSGNTIYF
j_call: TRBJ2-7; clone_size: .; v_call: TRBV3-1/TRBV3-2; d_call: TRBD1; cdr3_nt: TGTGCCAGCAGCCAAGGTACAGGGGGCATCTACGAGCAGTACTTC; cdr3_aa: CASSQGTGGIYEQYF
j_call: TRBJ2-5; clone_size: .; v_call: TRBV6-4; d_call: .; cdr3_nt: TGTGCCAGCAAATCCATAGGAGGGAGGAGAGAGACCCAGTACTTC; cdr3_aa: CASKSIGGRRETQYF
j_call: TRBJ2-2; clone_size: once; v_call: TRBV5-6; d_call: .; cdr3_nt: TGTGCCAGCAGGATTCTAGGGAACACCGGGGAGCTGTTTTTT; cdr3_aa: CASRILGNTGELFF
j_call: TRBJ2-5; clone_size: .; v_call: TRBV25-1; d_call: TRBD2; cdr3_nt: TGTGCCAGCAGTGAATCTGGGAGCGGGGGGGCGCGAGAGACCCAGTACTTC; cdr3_aa: CASSESGSGGARETQYF
j_call: TRBJ2-3; clone_size: .; v_call: TRBV6-2/TRBV6-3; d_call: .; cdr3_nt: TGTGCCAGCAGCCCTGGGAGAGGAGAATTAAATACGCAGTATTTT; cdr3_aa: CASSPGRGELNTQYF
j_call: TRBJ2-3; clone_size: .; v_call: TRBV11-2; d_call: TRBD2; cdr3_nt: TGTGCCAGCAGCCCTCGAATAGCGGGGGGAATCACAGATACGCAGTATTTT; cdr3_aa: CASSPRIAGGITDTQYF
j_call: TRBJ2-1; clone_size: .; v_call: TRBV7-9; d_call: TRBD2; cdr3_nt: TGTGCCAGCAGCTTAGTCGCTAGCGGAAATGAGCAGTTCTTC; cdr3_aa: CASSLVASGNEQFF
j_call: TRBJ2-7; clone_size: once; v_call: TRBV19; d_call: TRBD1; cdr3_nt: TGTGCCAGTAGTCTCTCCGGGACAGGGTTGAACGAGCAGTACTTC; cdr3_aa: CASSLSGTGLNEQYF
j_call: TRBJ2-3; clone_size: once; v_call: TRBV9; d_call: .; cdr3_nt: TGTGCCAGCAGCGTAGAACCGGGGGGACACACAGATACGCAGTATTTT; cdr3_aa: CASSVEPGGHTDTQYF
j_call: TRBJ1-1; clone_size: .; v_call: TRBV2; d_call: TRBD1; cdr3_nt: TGTGCCAGCGCCACAGGGGGTTCGCCGCGTGCTTTCTTT; cdr3_aa: CASATGGSPRAFF
j_call: TRBJ1-1; clone_size: .; v_call: TRBV4-3; d_call: .; cdr3_nt: TGCGCCAGCAGCCAAGAGTACCGGGGGGTCACTGAAGCTTTCTTT; cdr3_aa: CASSQEYRGVTEAFF
j_call: TRBJ2-1; clone_size: .; v_call: TRBV30; d_call: .; cdr3_nt: TGTGCCTGGAGTGTCCGGAGGTATGGTGAGCAGTTCTTC; cdr3_aa: CAWSVRRYGEQFF
j_call: TRBJ2-5; clone_size: .; v_call: TRBV9; d_call: .; cdr3_nt: TGTGCCAGCAGCGTACAGGGTGGAGAGACCCAGTACTTC; cdr3_aa: CASSVQGGETQYF